Below are 11 T cell receptor beta chains sequenced from a single sample in a study of shared clonotypes between healthy human individuals. The method was immunoSEQ multiplex PCR; TCRdb's version includes in-frame clones alone and lacks a portion of them. The sample carries over a million clones, 98% recorded once. The material sequenced was naive CD4+ T cells sorted from blood. Subset noted: CD45RA+ positively selected. The receptors derive from a man aged 25 to 40 in good health.

This clone was detected once. V gene TRBV6-1 combines with J gene TRBJ2-3; 8 bases map to TRBD1. The J segment lost 3 bases and the V segment lost 6 bases, leaving 8 bases of the junction unmatched. CDR1 is MNHNS and CDR2 is SASEGT in the germline V gene. The CDR3 loop spans 15 amino acids. The DNA of the CDR3 is TGTGCCAGCAGCCCAGGGGGCATGGTTACAGATACGCAGTATTTT. This gives the protein CASSPGGMVTDTQYF.

The chain uses TRBV5-1 and TRBJ2-5; D gene unclear. Germline V lookup: CDR1 SGHRS, CDR2 YFSETQ. V was pared by 0 bases and J by 1 base, with 13 bases between. CDR3 length: 16 amino acids. CDR3 coding DNA: TGCGCCAGCAGCTTGGGGGGTAAGCCCGGCCAAGAGACCCAGTACTTC. Translating it yields CASSLGGKPGQETQYF.

The chain combines TRBV19 with TRBJ2-2, with D possibly matching TRBD1 (6 bases). The ends were cut back, 5 bases at V and 2 bases at J, with 15 bases in the middle. Germline loops: CDR1 LNHDA, CDR2 SQIVND (reference sequence). CDR3 length: 16 residues. CDR3 amino acids: CASSLIPGVNTGELFF. The CDR3 DNA reads TGTGCCAGTAGTCTAATTCCAGGGGTCAACACCGGGGAGCTGTTTTTT.

The CDR3 DNA is TGCAGCGTCTCAACCGGGAGGAACTACGAGCAGTACTTC. It specifies CSVSTGRNYEQYF. J is TRBJ2-7 and V is TRBV29-1; 7 nucleotides agree with TRBD2. J gave up 3 bases and V 6 bases, and 8 bases lay outside the gene matches. The V gene's germline CDR1 is SQVTM and CDR2 ANQGSEA. The length of the CDR3 is 13 residues.

V is TRBV7-2 and J is TRBJ2-7, with TRBD1 matching over 8 bases. Germline CDR1 SGHTA, CDR2 FQGNSA. The CDR3 runs to 14 residues. V was pared by 3 bases and J by 2 bases, with 3 bases of the junction left unmatched. This CDR3 reads CASSFDRGTYEQYF. CDR3 DNA sequence: TGTGCCAGCAGCTTTGACAGGGGAACCTACGAGCAGTACTTC.

The J gene is TRBJ2-2, the V gene TRBV7-9; the D gene is possibly TRBD1 (5 bases). This CDR3 region has 16 residues. The V end was cut by 5 bases, the J end by 2 bases, with 15 bases between. CDR1 SEHNR and CDR2 FQNEAQ come from the germline V gene (reference sequence). CDR3 bases: TGTGCCAGCAGCCCAGGACACAGAATTAACACCGGGGAGCTGTTTTTT. Protein sequence: CASSPGHRINTGELFF.

This clone was seen a single time. The V and J genes are TRBV7-9 and TRBJ2-7; D is perhaps TRBD2 (6 bases). Trimming took 5 bases from V and 0 from J, leaving 20 bases between them. The length of the CDR3 is 17 residues. Germline V gene sequence: CDR1 SEHNR, CDR2 FQNEAQ (reference sequence). The CDR3 coding sequence is TGTGCCAGCAGCCCTGGACCACGGGGGACCTTCTCCTACGAGCAGTACTTC. Its protein is CASSPGPRGTFSYEQYF.

The rearrangement links TRBV7-8 to TRBJ1-2; TRBD1 agrees at 7 bases. The germline V gene has CDR1 SGHVS and CDR2 FQNEAQ. This CDR3 is built from 16 residues. J was trimmed by 3 bases and V by 5 bases; bases with no gene match: 12. CDR3 coding DNA: TGTGCCAGCAGCCCACAACCCGGGACAGATGACTATGGCTACACCTTC. Residues: CASSPQPGTDDYGYTF.

This chain joins TRBV23-1 and TRBJ1-1; D is ambiguous. TRBV23-1 has ORF status, its function being uncertain. The CDR3 covers 13 residues. Trimming removed 10 bases at V and 1 base at J, with 13 bases between. The CDR3 sequence is CATTHTENTEAFF. CDR3 sequence (DNA): TGCGCCACAACCCATACAGAGAACACTGAAGCTTTCTTT.

The chain combines TRBV12-5 with TRBJ2-1; 15 nucleotides line up with TRBD2. Germline V gives CDR1 LGHNT, CDR2 FRNRAP. V shed 0 bases, J shed 7 bases, and the junction held 7 bases outside the gene matches. There are 18 residues in the CDR3. CDR3: CASGLVRLGTSGRNEQFF. The CDR3 nucleotides are TGTGCTAGTGGTTTGGTACGATTGGGGACTAGCGGGAGGAATGAGCAGTTCTTC.

This chain uses TRBV5-4 with TRBJ1-5; 8 bases are a match to TRBD1. Trimming at V came to 4 bases and at J to 0 bases, leaving 6 bases not matched to a gene. The CDR3 runs to 16 residues. The V gene's germline CDR1 is SGHNT and CDR2 YYREEE (reference sequence). The CDR3 spells CASSEGQENSNQPQHF. Here the CDR3 DNA reads TGTGCCAGCAGCGAGGGACAGGAGAATAGCAATCAGCCCCAGCATTTT. The whole variable domain, remainder taken from reference TRBV5-4 and TRBJ1-5, is ETGVTQSPTHLIKTRGQQVTLRCSSQSGHNTVSWYQQALGQGPQFIFQYYREEENGRGNFPPRFSGLQFPNYSSELNVNALELDDSALYLCASSEGQENSNQPQHFGDGTRLSIL.